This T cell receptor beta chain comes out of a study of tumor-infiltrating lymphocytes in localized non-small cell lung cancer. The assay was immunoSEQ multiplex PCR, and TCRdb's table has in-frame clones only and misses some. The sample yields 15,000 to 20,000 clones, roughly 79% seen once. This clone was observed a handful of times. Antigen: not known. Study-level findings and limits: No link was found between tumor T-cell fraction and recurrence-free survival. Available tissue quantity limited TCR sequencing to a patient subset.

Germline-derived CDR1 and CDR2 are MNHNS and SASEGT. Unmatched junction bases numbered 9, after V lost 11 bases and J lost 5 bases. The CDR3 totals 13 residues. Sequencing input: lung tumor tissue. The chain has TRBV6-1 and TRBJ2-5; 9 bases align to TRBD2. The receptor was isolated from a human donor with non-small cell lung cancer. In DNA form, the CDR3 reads TGTGCCGGGCAGCGGGAGGTGCAGGAGACCCAGTACTTC. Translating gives CAGQREVQETQYF.